This TCR beta chain was retrieved from a study of cytomegalovirus exposure and HLA in healthy donors. Looking at the study overall: Among several hundred genotyped donors, around 80% fell in the Caucasian-associated ancestry cluster.

The V gene's germline CDR1 is MGHDK and CDR2 SYGVNS. The CDR3 has 14 residues. Primers included in the PCR were 60 Vbeta and 13 Jbeta primers. TCRdb's copy holds only in-frame clones and misses some; the assay was immunoSEQ multiplex PCR. The sample lists under 150,000 clones; over 60% were seen once. This TCR was recovered from a man aged 18 to 29 in good health and CMV-seropositive. The specimen was PBMCs. The chain couples TRBV25-1 to TRBJ2-5; no firm D call. Matching the DNA end better, TRBJ2-7 makes the J call doubtful. CDR3 protein: CASSAPPKSYEQYF. In DNA form, the CDR3 reads TGTGCCAGCAGTGCCCCTCCAAAATCCTACGAGCAGTACTTC.